The rows below give T cell receptor beta chains drawn from one sample of a study of a mutant IDH1 vaccine in newly diagnosed glioma. Sequencing was performed with immunoSEQ multiplex PCR; in TCRdb, only in-frame clones are kept and a portion is missing. Found here are around 60,000 clones, about 85% of them singletons; the top ten hold roughly 4%. Their antigen targets remain unknown. The sample here was PBMCs, taken from a glioma patient whose treatment included an IDH1 peptide vaccine. All receptors come from a man between 25 and 39 years old with glioma. Each CDR3 is given with its conserved first and last residue. The D gene is left open where the match is weak. Not all rows give a size; the values are once, few, many and, for expanded clones, a class.

j_call | v_call | clone_size | d_call | cdr3_aa | cdr3_nt
TRBJ1-1 | TRBV6-1 | - | TRBD1 | CASSIDRAVEAFF | TGTGCCAGCAGTATCGACAGGGCGGTCGAAGCTTTCTTT
TRBJ1-5 | TRBV28 | - | - | CASSLEGEGNQPQHF | TGTGCCAGCAGTTTAGAGGGCGAGGGCAATCAGCCCCAGCATTTT
TRBJ2-7 | TRBV6-1 | - | - | CASSVHKYEQYF | TGTGCCAGCAGTGTACATAAGTACGAGCAGTACTTC
TRBJ1-1 | TRBV27 | - | - | CASSQPGMTANTEAFF | TGTGCCAGCAGTCAACCCGGGATGACAGCGAACACTGAAGCTTTCTTT
TRBJ2-3 | TRBV28 | - | - | CASSPSGPTSTDTQYF | TGTGCCAGCAGCCCCAGCGGGCCAACTAGCACAGATACGCAGTATTTT
TRBJ2-1 | TRBV11-2 | - | TRBD2 | CASSSSGTYNEQFF | TGTGCCAGCAGCTCTAGCGGAACGTACAATGAGCAGTTCTTC
TRBJ1-1 | TRBV19 | - | - | CASSSWGVGAEAFF | TGTGCCAGTAGCAGCTGGGGGGTGGGCGCTGAAGCTTTCTTT
TRBJ1-5 | TRBV28 | few | - | CASSYFLNQPQHF | TGTGCCAGCAGCTATTTTCTCAATCAGCCCCAGCATTTT
TRBJ1-5 | TRBV18 | few | - | CASSPPGNRNQPQHF | TGTGCCAGCTCACCACCAGGGAATCGGAACCAGCCCCAGCATTTT
TRBJ1-2 | TRBV11-2 | - | - | CASSRGYGYTF | TGTGCCAGCAGCCGGGGGTATGGCTACACCTTC
TRBJ1-2 | TRBV20-1 | - | - | CSALKDYGYTF | TGCAGTGCCCTGAAAGACTATGGCTACACCTTC
TRBJ1-2 | TRBV9 | - | - | CASSVGGAAMGYGYTF | TGTGCCAGCAGCGTAGGAGGGGCCGCCATGGGATATGGCTACACCTTC
TRBJ1-6 | TRBV18 | - | - | CASSPRTVHMNSPLHF | TGTGCCAGCTCACCACGGACGGTCCATATGAATTCACCCCTCCACTTT
TRBJ2-5 | TRBV5-6 | - | - | CASSAVPGLQLETQYF | TGTGCCAGCAGCGCGGTACCGGGACTCCAATTGGAGACCCAGTACTTC
TRBJ1-1 | TRBV15 | - | TRBD1 | CATSRRTGNTEAFF | TGTGCCACCAGCAGGCGGACAGGGAACACTGAAGCTTTCTTT
TRBJ1-2 | TRBV9 | - | - | CASSVVANPGDYGYTF | TGTGCCAGCAGCGTAGTCGCGAACCCCGGGGACTATGGCTACACCTTC
TRBJ2-2 | TRBV6-5 | - | TRBD1 | CASSWDRVIGELFF | TGTGCCAGCAGTTGGGACAGGGTCATCGGGGAGCTGTTTTTT
TRBJ2-1 | TRBV13 | - | TRBD2 | CASSLFSRGVQHISYNEQFF | TGTGCCAGCAGCTTATTCTCGCGGGGGGTCCAACACATATCCTACAATGAGCAGTTCTTC
TRBJ2-3 | TRBV18 | - | - | CASSLLDSTDTQYF | TGTGCCAGCTCACTCCTGGACAGCACAGATACGCAGTATTTT
TRBJ1-1 | TRBV4-1 | - | - | CASSQGVQGPKYEAFF | TGCGCCAGCAGCCAAGGCGTTCAGGGGCCGAAATATGAGGCTTTCTTT
TRBJ1-2 | TRBV13 | - | TRBD1 | CASSSDRVIGRGYTF | TGTGCCAGCAGCTCGGACAGGGTAATCGGGCGCGGCTACACCTTC
TRBJ2-1 | TRBV11-2 | once | TRBD2 | CASRRTSGGVNEQFF | TGTGCCAGCAGACGTACTAGCGGGGGGGTTAATGAGCAGTTCTTC
TRBJ1-5 | TRBV29-1 | few | - | CSVLDGNQPQHF | TGCAGCGTCCTTGACGGGAATCAGCCCCAGCATTTT
TRBJ1-3 | TRBV30 | - | - | CAWGDTPSGNTIYF | TGTGCCTGGGGGGACACCCCCTCTGGAAACACCATATATTTT
TRBJ2-7 | TRBV11-2 | once | - | CASSPGQLSSYEQYF | TGTGCCAGCAGTCCCGGACAGCTTTCATCCTACGAGCAGTACTTC
TRBJ1-2 | TRBV19 | - | - | CASSIAGVQRGYTF | TGTGCCAGTAGTATAGCCGGGGTTCAACGAGGCTACACCTTC
TRBJ2-6 | TRBV15 | - | - | CATSDVFFGANVLTF | TGTGCCACCAGCGATGTCTTCTTTGGGGCCAACGTCCTGACTTTC
TRBJ2-7 | TRBV19 | - | - | CASSIAGQPPLYYEQYF | TGTGCCAGTAGTATTGCGGGGCAACCACCCCTTTACTACGAGCAGTACTTC
TRBJ1-1 | TRBV5-4 | - | TRBD1 | CASSLDRGHSYTEAFF | TGTGCCAGCAGCTTGGACAGGGGGCATTCTTACACTGAAGCTTTCTTT
TRBJ2-3 | TRBV14 | - | TRBD2 | CASSPRRLAGTDTQYF | TGTGCCAGCAGCCCCCGCCGACTAGCGGGGACAGATACGCAGTATTTT
TRBJ1-3 | TRBV5-1 | once | - | CASSFSSGNTIYF | TGCGCCAGCAGCTTTTCCTCTGGAAACACCATATATTTT
TRBJ1-4 | TRBV5-6 | once | TRBD1 | CASSWGDREEKLFF | TGTGCCAGCAGCTGGGGGGACAGGGAAGAAAAACTGTTTTTT
TRBJ1-5 | TRBV18 | - | - | CASSTSGASNQPQHF | TGTGCCAGCTCAACGTCAGGGGCCTCCAATCAGCCCCAGCATTTT
TRBJ2-5 | TRBV2 | - | TRBD2 | CASSESERGGHETQYF | TGTGCCAGCAGTGAATCTGAGCGGGGGGGCCACGAGACCCAGTACTTC
TRBJ2-1 | TRBV28 | - | - | CASSQAVLNEQFF | TGTGCCAGCAGTCAAGCAGTTTTAAATGAGCAGTTCTTC